Only a few counts were recorded for the clone carrying this T cell receptor beta chain. Its antigen is undetermined. These data are taken from a study of cytomegalovirus exposure and HLA in healthy donors. Broader study findings: Across donors, most TCRs were seen rarely, yet some public ones were widespread. In the 95 to 150 validation repertoires, a later analysis found that first-cohort TCR clusters tended to co-occur. Cytomegalovirus status, reportedly, was diagnosed with high specificity and sensitivity by the classifier.

Per germline, CDR1 LNHDA and CDR2 SQIVND (reference sequence). This CDR3 contains 13 residues. The V and J ends lost 4 bases and 4 bases respectively, with 10 bases between them. The donors were part of the validation cohort, which consisted of some 120 subjects and was separate from the first cohort of under 750 subjects. Clones were sequenced by immunoSEQ multiplex PCR, and TCRdb holds only the in-frame ones, with some missing. The repertoire has around 200,000 clones, 84% of them found once; the top ten carry 2.5% to 3%. The rearrangement uses TRBV19 and TRBJ2-5; D possibly corresponds to TRBD2 (5 bases). Sequenced material: PBMCs. This TCR was recovered from a woman in her late teens or twenties in good health and CMV-seropositive. In DNA, the CDR3 is TGTGCCAGTAGTAGGGGAGACCCAGAGACCCAGTACTTC. Residues: CASSRGDPETQYF.